What follows are 21 T cell receptor beta chains derived from one specimen sequenced in a study of blood T cell repertoires in COVID-19. Only in-frame clones appear in the TCRdb table, and some are missing; sequencing was by immunoSEQ multiplex PCR. The table shows 140,000 to 150,000 clones, with roughly three quarters occurring only once. Sequenced input: peripheral blood. Receptors were obtained from a man in his forties or fifties with active or convalescent COVID-19.

This clone has just a few counts. The CDR3 DNA reads as TGTGCCAGCAGTTACGGGTTAGCGGGAGGTTACGAGCAGTACTTC. Translated, it gives CASSYGLAGGYEQYF. The chain recombines TRBV6-2 or TRBV6-3 with TRBJ2-7; 10 bases are a match to TRBD2. V lost 2 bases to trimming and J lost 4 bases; unmatched junction nucleotides: 5. Germline V gene data show CDR1 as MNHEY and CDR2 as SVGEGT. This CDR3 is 15 amino acids long.

The chain uses TRBV28 and TRBJ2-2, with no clear D. The CDR3 is 13 amino acids. V was clipped by 4 bases and J by 4 bases, with 7 bases between them. Germline values: CDR1 MDHEN, CDR2 SYDVKM. Here the CDR3 reads CASSSQATGELFF. CDR3 coding DNA: TGTGCCAGCAGTTCTCAGGCCACCGGGGAGCTGTTTTTT.

This chain uses TRBV29-1 with TRBJ2-1, with TRBD2 matching 12 bases. The CDR3 length is 14 residues. V was pared by 6 bases and J by 5 bases, with 5 bases of the junction left unmatched. Germline-derived CDR1 and CDR2 are SQVTM and ANQGSEA. As DNA, the CDR3 is TGCAGCGTCGCCGGACTAGCGGGGAACAATGAGCAGTTCTTC. It translates to CSVAGLAGNNEQFF.

J is TRBJ2-3 and V is TRBV6-5; 7 bases match TRBD2. Germline CDR1 and CDR2: MNHEY and SVGAGI. Trimming removed 0 bases from V and 4 bases from J; junction bases left unmatched: 4. The CDR3 is made up of 15 amino acids. CDR3 amino acids: CASSYSAGVADTQYF. The CDR3 DNA sequence: TGTGCCAGCAGTTACTCGGCGGGAGTTGCAGATACGCAGTATTTT.

The chain has TRBV29-1 and TRBJ2-1, with D unclear. The CDR3 extends over 14 amino acids. In germline, CDR1 is SQVTM, CDR2 ANQGSEA. V was clipped by 3 bases and J by 0 bases, with 9 bases between them. CDR3 nucleotide sequence: TGCAGCGTTGACGCGTCAAGCTCCTACAATGAGCAGTTCTTC. It is translated as CSVDASSSYNEQFF.

This chain uses TRBV5-1 with TRBJ1-5; D gene ambiguous. V was clipped by 0 bases and J by 3 bases, with 10 bases between them. This CDR3 spans 15 amino acids. Germline CDR1 reads SGHRS; CDR2 reads YFSETQ. For the CDR3, the DNA is TGCGCCAGCAGCTTGGATTCGGGGTACAATCAGCCCCAGCATTTT. It specifies CASSLDSGYNQPQHF.

This clone was picked up a small number of times. The chain combines TRBV7-3 with TRBJ1-1; 7 nucleotides align to TRBD1. The germline V gene encodes CDR1 SGHTA and CDR2 FQGTGA. The V and J ends lost 5 bases and 6 bases, in that order; junction bases with no gene match: 6. The CDR3 spans 13 residues. CDR3 sequence (DNA): TGTGCCAGCAGCCAAGAGCAGGGGGCTGAAGCTTTCTTT. It specifies CASSQEQGAEAFF.

The chain recombines TRBV5-5 with TRBJ1-5, with TRBD1 matching 9 bases. CDR1 and CDR2 from the germline V gene are SGHKS and YYEKEE (reference sequence). Germline trimming cut 3 bases from V and 1 base from J; bases unmatched to any gene: 2. The CDR3 runs 15 residues. The CDR3 protein is CASSYGQGSNQPQHF. CDR3 in DNA: TGTGCCAGCAGCTATGGACAGGGGAGCAATCAGCCCCAGCATTTT. The entire variable domain, with the rest obtained from reference TRBV5-5 and TRBJ1-5, is as follows: DAGVTQSPTHLIKTRGQQVTLRCSPISGHKSVSWYQQVLGQGPQFIFQYYEKEERGRGNFPDRFSARQFPNYSSELNVNALLLGDSALYLCASSYGQGSNQPQHFGDGTRLSIL.

The V gene is TRBV28, the J gene TRBJ1-2; 7 nucleotides line up with TRBD1. This CDR3 has 15 amino acids. The V and J ends lost 5 bases and 2 bases, in that order; junction bases with no gene match: 8. Germline CDR1 is MDHEN and CDR2 is SYDVKM. The CDR3 bases are TGTGCCAGCAGTGTTCTTACAGGGGTCAACTATGGCTACACCTTC. Translating gives CASSVLTGVNYGYTF.

The chain recombines TRBV30 with TRBJ2-2, with 8 bases matching TRBD1. Trimming removed 3 bases from V and 5 bases from J; junction bases left unmatched: 2. The length of the CDR3 is 13 residues. CDR1 and CDR2 from the germline V gene are GTSNPN and SVGIG (reference sequence). CDR3 sequence (DNA): TGTGCCTGGAGGACAGGGGTTACCGGGGAGCTGTTTTTT. It is translated as CAWRTGVTGELFF.

The chain has TRBV28 and TRBJ2-3; tentative D call: TRBD1 (7 bases). The V gene's germline CDR1 is MDHEN and CDR2 SYDVKM. This CDR3 contains 15 residues. V was trimmed by 5 bases and J by 2 bases, leaving 14 bases between them. The CDR3: CASSPRGANTDTQYF. CDR3 bases: TGTGCCAGCAGTCCCAGGGGGGCCAACACAGATACGCAGTATTTT.

V usage is TRBV5-1 and J usage is TRBJ1-1; tentative D call: TRBD1 (6 bases). Trimming took 4 bases from V and 4 from J, leaving 17 bases between them. The germline V gene has CDR1 SGHRS and CDR2 YFSETQ. CDR3 length: 15 residues. The CDR3 sequence is CASSTAGASGTEAFF. CDR3 coding DNA: TGCGCCAGCAGCACGGCGGGGGCGTCCGGCACTGAAGCTTTCTTT.

The genes are TRBV4-2 and TRBJ2-3; TRBD2 is a possible D gene (6 bases). This CDR3 region has 15 residues. The V and J ends lost 0 bases and 6 bases respectively, with 13 bases between them. The germline V gene encodes CDR1 LGHNA and CDR2 YNFKEQ. The CDR3 protein is CASSQEAGWGDTQYF. The CDR3 DNA follows: TGTGCCAGCAGCCAAGAGGCGGGGTGGGGGGATACGCAGTATTTT.

This chain joins TRBV6-1 and TRBJ1-2; no clear D gene. Germline V gene sequence: CDR1 MNHNS, CDR2 SASEGT. The CDR3 totals 12 residues. Trimming stripped 3 bases from V and 8 bases from J, with 10 bases between. The CDR3 DNA reads TGTGCCAGCAGTGATTGGGCCTTGGGCTACACCTTC. It specifies CASSDWALGYTF.

This clone was seen only a few times. This chain links TRBV29-1 with TRBJ2-3, with no clear D. This CDR3 has 13 amino acids. In germline, CDR1 is SQVTM, CDR2 ANQGSEA. The V end lost 1 base, the J end lost 0 bases, and 5 bases lay between the germline ends. CDR3 bases: TGCAGCGTTGAAGTTGGCAGCACAGATACGCAGTATTTT. Its translation is CSVEVGSTDTQYF.

V is TRBV9 and J is TRBJ1-3, with 7 bases fitting TRBD1. The CDR3 runs 15 residues. V shed 4 bases and J 2 bases; nucleotides not matched to a gene: 6. CDR1 SGDLS and CDR2 YYNGEE come from the germline V gene. CDR3 residues: CASSHSTGAGNTIYF. The CDR3 nucleotides are TGTGCCAGCAGCCATTCTACAGGGGCTGGAAACACCATATATTTT.

This clone was observed a few times. V is TRBV2 and J is TRBJ1-2, with TRBD1 matching over 8 bases. CDR3 size: 12 residues. J gave up 10 bases and V 6 bases, and 7 bases lay outside the gene matches. Germline V CDR1 and CDR2: SNHLY, FYNNEI. CDR3 region: CASRAGGLVYTF. CDR3 coding DNA: TGTGCCAGCAGGGCAGGGGGCCTTGTCTACACCTTC.

V and J are TRBV11-3 and TRBJ2-2; D gene unclear. V shed 0 bases and J shed 4 bases, with 15 bases lying between them. Looked up from germline, CDR1 is SGHNT and CDR2 is YENEEA. The CDR3 contains 17 residues. CDR3 sequence (DNA): TGTGCCAGCAGCTTAGATCCTACCAGATCGGGCACCGGGGAGCTGTTTTTT. Amino acid sequence: CASSLDPTRSGTGELFF.

The V call is TRBV24-1, the J call TRBJ2-7, with 7 bases lining up with TRBD2. The V gene's germline CDR1 is KGHDR and CDR2 SFDVKD. V was pared by 5 bases and J by 1 base, with 7 bases of the junction left unmatched. This CDR3 is built from 15 residues. CDR3 region: CATSATYGRSYEQYF. The CDR3, as DNA: TGTGCCACCAGTGCGACATACGGGAGGTCCTACGAGCAGTACTTC.

V gene TRBV7-3 combines with J gene TRBJ2-3; 12 bases match TRBD2. The germline gives CDR1 SGHTA, CDR2 FQGTGA. V dropped 5 bases and J dropped 2; count of bases not matched to a gene: 5. This CDR3 has 16 residues. CDR3 DNA: TGTGCCAGCAGCACCGGACTAGCGGGGTACACAGATACGCAGTATTTT. Translation gives CASSTGLAGYTDTQYF.

V gene TRBV11-2 combines with J gene TRBJ1-1; D remains ambiguous. Germline V gives CDR1 SGHAT, CDR2 FQNNGV. Trimming pared 0 bases from V and 1 base from J, leaving 9 bases between. The CDR3 is 15 residues long. CDR3 bases: TGTGCCAGCAGCTTAGATGGGGAGGAGAACACTGAAGCTTTCTTT. It yields the protein CASSLDGEENTEAFF.